The source of this T cell receptor (beta chain) is a study of blood T cell repertoires in COVID-19. In germline, CDR1 is SGDLS, CDR2 YYNGEE. The CDR3 consists of 15 residues. V was trimmed by 0 bases and J by 0 bases, leaving 10 bases between them. How the authors handled the data: Cell counts per sample came from amplifying reference gene primers. TCRdb's table, derived via immunoSEQ multiplex PCR, lists solely in-frame clones and lacks some. Clone size and the V and J calls come from that table; the DNA yielded D and trimming. The sample consists of some 50,000 clones, under 90% of them appearing once.

The clonotype was recovered from a man aged 45 to 65 with acute or convalescent COVID-19. The sequenced material came from peripheral blood. The genes are TRBV9 and TRBJ2-7, with a weak D call TRBD1 (6 bases). The CDR3 nucleotides are TGTGCCAGCAGCGTAGAGGACAGAGGCTCCTACGAGCAGTACTTC. Its protein product is CASSVEDRGSYEQYF.